This entry concerns a single T cell receptor beta chain. The antigen is unknown. UMIs with a 6-nucleotide sample barcode were added by template switching. TCRdb derives one entry per CDR3 protein from the 5' RACE reads, leaving out DNA. The table lists over 110,000 distinct CDR3 sequences. This CDR3 spans 17 amino acids. The data were taken from a study of monozygotic twins with inflammatory bowel disease. Findings and limits, study-wide: The study supported no single strong signal or clonotype linked to IBD. Using the inverse Simpson index, IBD patients had lower TCRbeta diversity than healthy co-twins.

From whole blood, total RNA was isolated without any sorting of T cells. The chain joins TRBV12-3 or TRBV12-4 to TRBJ2-2; the D call from TCRdb, TRBD2, cannot be confirmed without DNA. The source of this sequence is a human donor with ulcerative colitis or Crohn's disease, or a healthy co-twin of an affected twin (not recorded which). The material sequenced was blood. CDR3 residues: CASSPRVTSGNTGELSF.